The present entry profiles one TCR beta chain with its context. With a J-beta primer mix and a sample-barcoded 5' primer, a second PCR ran 7 to 11 cycles. Each cDNA molecule was tagged by a template-switch adaptor with 12 random nucleotides. TCRdb called the 5' RACE reads again in MiXCR, with one record for every CDR3 protein. The profile covers hundreds of thousands of distinct CDR3 sequences, with 35% to 50% appearing a single time and 30% taken by the ten largest. The record originates from a study of blood T cells in healthy people across ages. Whole-study context: About one barcoded TCR beta cDNA was captured per two T cells.

The CDR3 loop spans 15 amino acids. The V and J ends lost 4 bases and 0 bases respectively, with 11 bases between them. Per the germline V gene, CDR1 is SGHRS and CDR2 is YFSETQ. Investigators took 8 to 10 milliliters of peripheral blood from every donor. This clonotype was sampled from an elderly man in good health. Sequencing used blood. The genes are TRBV5-1 and TRBJ2-1, with a tentative D call TRBD1 (6 bases). The chain's CDR3 is CASSPRGPSYNEQFF. The CDR3, as DNA: TGCGCCAGCAGCCCCAGGGGACCCTCCTACAATGAGCAGTTCTTC.